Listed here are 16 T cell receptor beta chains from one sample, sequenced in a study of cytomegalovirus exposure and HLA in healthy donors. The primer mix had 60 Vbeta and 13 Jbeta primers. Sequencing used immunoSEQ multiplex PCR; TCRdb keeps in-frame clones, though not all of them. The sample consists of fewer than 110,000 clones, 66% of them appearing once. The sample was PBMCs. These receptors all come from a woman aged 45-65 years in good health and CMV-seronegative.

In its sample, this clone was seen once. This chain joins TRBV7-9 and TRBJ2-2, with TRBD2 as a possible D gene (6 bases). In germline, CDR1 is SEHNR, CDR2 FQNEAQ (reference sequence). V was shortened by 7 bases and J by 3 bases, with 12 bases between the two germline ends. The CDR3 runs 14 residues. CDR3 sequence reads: CASKQRRDTGELFF. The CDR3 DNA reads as TGTGCCAGCAAACAGAGGAGGGACACCGGGGAGCTGTTTTTT.

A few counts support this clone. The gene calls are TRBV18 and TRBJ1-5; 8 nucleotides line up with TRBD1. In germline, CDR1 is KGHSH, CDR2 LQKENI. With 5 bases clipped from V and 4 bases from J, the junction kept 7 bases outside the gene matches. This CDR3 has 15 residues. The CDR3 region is CASSSTGGRNQPQHF. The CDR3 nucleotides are TGTGCCAGCTCATCAACAGGGGGGAGGAATCAGCCCCAGCATTTT. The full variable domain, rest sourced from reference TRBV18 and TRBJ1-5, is NAGVMQNPRHLVRRRGQEARLRCSPMKGHSHVYWYRQLPEEGLKFMVYLQKENIIDESGMPKERFSAEFPKEGPSILRIQQVVRGDSAAYFCASSSTGGRNQPQHFGDGTRLSIL.

CDR3 bases: TGTGCCAGTAGTATTAATGCGGGGTCCGGGGGGGTTGAGCAGTTCTTC. Amino acid sequence: CASSINAGSGGVEQFF. The chain has TRBV19 and TRBJ2-1; 8 bases are a match to TRBD2. J lost 9 bases, V lost 3 bases, and 13 bases had no gene match. The CDR3 is 16 amino acids. Germline CDR1 and CDR2: LNHDA and SQIVND (reference sequence).

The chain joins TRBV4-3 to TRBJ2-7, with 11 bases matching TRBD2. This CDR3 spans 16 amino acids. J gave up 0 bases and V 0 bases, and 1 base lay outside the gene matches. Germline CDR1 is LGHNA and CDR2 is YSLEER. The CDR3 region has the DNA TGCGCCAGCAGCCAAGAAACTAGCGGGAGCTCCTACGAGCAGTACTTC. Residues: CASSQETSGSSYEQYF.

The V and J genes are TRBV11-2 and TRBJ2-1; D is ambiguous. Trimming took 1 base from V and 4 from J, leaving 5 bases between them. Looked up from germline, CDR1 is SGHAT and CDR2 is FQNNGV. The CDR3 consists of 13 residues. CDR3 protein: CASSLARYNEQFF. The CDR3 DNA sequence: TGTGCCAGCAGCTTAGCGCGGTACAATGAGCAGTTCTTC.

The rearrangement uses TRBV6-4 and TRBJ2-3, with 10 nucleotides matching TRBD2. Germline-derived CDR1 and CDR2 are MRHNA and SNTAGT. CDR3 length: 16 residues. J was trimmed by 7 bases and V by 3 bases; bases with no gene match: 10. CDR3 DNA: TGTGCCAGCAGTGATTGGACTAGCGGAGAAGCGAATACGCAGTATTTT. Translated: CASSDWTSGEANTQYF.

The CDR3 region is CASSFSGGDSPLHF. In DNA, the CDR3 is TGTGCCAGCAGCTTCAGCGGAGGGGATTCACCCCTCCACTTT. The V call is TRBV7-2, the J call TRBJ1-6; weak D call: TRBD1 (5 bases). The CDR3 covers 14 residues. V shed 3 bases and J shed 8 bases, with 11 bases lying between them. Germline lookup yields CDR1 SGHTA and CDR2 FQGNSA.

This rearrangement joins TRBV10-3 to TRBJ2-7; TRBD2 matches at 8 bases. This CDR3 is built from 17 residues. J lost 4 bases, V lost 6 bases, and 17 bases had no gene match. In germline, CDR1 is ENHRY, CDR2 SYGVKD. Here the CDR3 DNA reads TGTGCCATCAGCCCGAGCGCGGGAGGCGCGTCAGTTTACGAGCAGTACTTC. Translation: CAISPSAGGASVYEQYF.

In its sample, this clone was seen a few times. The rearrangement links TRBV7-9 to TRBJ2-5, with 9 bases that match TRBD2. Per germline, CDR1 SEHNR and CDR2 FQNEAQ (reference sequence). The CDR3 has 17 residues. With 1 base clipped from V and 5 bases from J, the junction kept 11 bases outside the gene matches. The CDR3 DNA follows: TGTGCCAGCAGCTTAGAAGAGAGTAGCGGGAGTAGGGAGACCCAGTACTTC. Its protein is CASSLEESSGSRETQYF.

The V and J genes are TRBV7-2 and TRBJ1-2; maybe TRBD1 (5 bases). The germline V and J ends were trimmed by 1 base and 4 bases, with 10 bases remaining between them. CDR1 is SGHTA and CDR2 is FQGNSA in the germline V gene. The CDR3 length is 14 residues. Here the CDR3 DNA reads TGTGCCAGCAGCTTAGGCCAGGGAAGCTATGGCTACACCTTC. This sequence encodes CASSLGQGSYGYTF. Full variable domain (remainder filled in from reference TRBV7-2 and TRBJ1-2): GAGVSQSPSNKVTEKGKDVELRCDPISGHTALYWYRQSLGQGLEFLIYFQGNSAPDKSGLPSDRFSAERTGGSVSTLTIQRTQQEDSAVYLCASSLGQGSYGYTFGSGTRLTVV.

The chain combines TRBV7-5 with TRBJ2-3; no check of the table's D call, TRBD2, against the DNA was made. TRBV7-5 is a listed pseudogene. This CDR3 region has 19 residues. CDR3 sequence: CVRTNLWEYIAGFTDTQYF. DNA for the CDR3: TGTGTCAGAACCAACCTGTGGGAGTATATAGCGGGATTCACAGATACGCAGTATTTT.

In DNA, the CDR3 is TGTGCCAGCAGCTTATGGAGCGGGGAAGTAGATACGCAGTATTTT. Protein sequence: CASSLWSGEVDTQYF. The gene calls are TRBV11-2 and TRBJ2-3; 7 bases fit TRBD2. V lost 2 bases, J lost 5 bases, and 7 bases stayed unmatched. CDR1 is SGHAT and CDR2 is FQNNGV in the germline V gene. CDR3 length: 15 residues.

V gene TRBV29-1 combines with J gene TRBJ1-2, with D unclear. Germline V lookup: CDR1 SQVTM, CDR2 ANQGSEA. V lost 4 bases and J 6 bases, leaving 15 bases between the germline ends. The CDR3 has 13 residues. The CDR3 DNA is TGCAGCGTTGGGGGTACGGGAGCGGATGGCTACACCTTC. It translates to CSVGGTGADGYTF. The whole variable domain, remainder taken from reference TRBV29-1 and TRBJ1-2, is SAVISQKPSRDICQRGTSLTIQCQVDSQVTMMFWYRQQPGQSLTLIATANQGSEATYESGFVIDKFPISRPNLTFSTLTVSNMSPEDSSIYLCSVGGTGADGYTFGSGTRLTVV.

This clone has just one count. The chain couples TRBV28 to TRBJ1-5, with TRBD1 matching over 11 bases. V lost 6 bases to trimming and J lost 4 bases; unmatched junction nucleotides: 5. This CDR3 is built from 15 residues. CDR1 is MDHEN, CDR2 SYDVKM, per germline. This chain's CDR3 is CASSVGQGANQPQHF. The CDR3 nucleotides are TGTGCCAGCAGCGTCGGACAGGGGGCTAATCAGCCCCAGCATTTT.

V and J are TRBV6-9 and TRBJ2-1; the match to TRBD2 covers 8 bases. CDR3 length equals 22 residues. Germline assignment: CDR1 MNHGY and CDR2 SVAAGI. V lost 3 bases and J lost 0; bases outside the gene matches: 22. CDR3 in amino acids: CASSYYPPPTSGGPSSYNEQFF. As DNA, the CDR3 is TGTGCCAGCAGTTACTACCCGCCGCCTACTAGCGGAGGACCGAGCTCCTACAATGAGCAGTTCTTC.

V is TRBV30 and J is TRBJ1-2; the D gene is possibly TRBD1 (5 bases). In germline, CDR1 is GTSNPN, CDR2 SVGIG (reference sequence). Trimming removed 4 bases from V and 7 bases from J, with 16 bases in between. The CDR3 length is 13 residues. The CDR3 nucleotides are TGTGCCTGGAATCCTGTAGGGGCGGCTGGCTACACCTTC. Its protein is CAWNPVGAAGYTF.